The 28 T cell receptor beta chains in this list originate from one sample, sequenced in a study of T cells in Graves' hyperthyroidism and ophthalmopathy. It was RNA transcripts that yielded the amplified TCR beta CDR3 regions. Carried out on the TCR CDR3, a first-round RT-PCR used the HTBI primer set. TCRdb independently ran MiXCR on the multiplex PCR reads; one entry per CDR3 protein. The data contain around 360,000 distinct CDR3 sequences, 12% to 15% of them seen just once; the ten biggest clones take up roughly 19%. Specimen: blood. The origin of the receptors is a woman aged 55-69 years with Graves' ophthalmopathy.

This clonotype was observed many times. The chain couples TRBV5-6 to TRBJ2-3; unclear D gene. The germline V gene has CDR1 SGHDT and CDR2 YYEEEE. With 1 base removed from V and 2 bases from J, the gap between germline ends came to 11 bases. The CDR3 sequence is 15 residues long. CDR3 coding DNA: TGTGCCAGCAGCTTGAAGCTCTCACACACAGATACGCAGTATTTT. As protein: CASSLKLSHTDTQYF.

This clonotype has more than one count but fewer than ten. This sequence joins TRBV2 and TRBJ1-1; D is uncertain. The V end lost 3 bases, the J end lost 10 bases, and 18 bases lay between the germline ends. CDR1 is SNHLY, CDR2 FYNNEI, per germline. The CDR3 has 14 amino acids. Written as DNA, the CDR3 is TGTGCCAGCAGTGATCTTTTTACAGCGAGTGCAGCTTTCTTT. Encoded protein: CASSDLFTASAAFF.

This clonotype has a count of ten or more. CDR3: CASSGEGRVRETQYF. For the CDR3, the DNA is TGTGCCAGCAGCGGCGAAGGACGGGTTAGGGAGACCCAGTACTTC. The rearrangement joins TRBV11-2 to TRBJ2-5; D unresolved. V was clipped by 5 bases and J by 5 bases, with 18 bases between them. The germline gives CDR1 SGHAT, CDR2 FQNNGV. The CDR3 covers 15 residues.

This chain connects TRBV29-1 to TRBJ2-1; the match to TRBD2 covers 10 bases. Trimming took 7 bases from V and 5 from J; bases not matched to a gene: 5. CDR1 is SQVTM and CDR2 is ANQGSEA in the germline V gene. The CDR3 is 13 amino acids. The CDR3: CSGRTSGHNEQFF. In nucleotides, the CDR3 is TGCAGCGGAAGGACTAGCGGACACAATGAGCAGTTCTTC.

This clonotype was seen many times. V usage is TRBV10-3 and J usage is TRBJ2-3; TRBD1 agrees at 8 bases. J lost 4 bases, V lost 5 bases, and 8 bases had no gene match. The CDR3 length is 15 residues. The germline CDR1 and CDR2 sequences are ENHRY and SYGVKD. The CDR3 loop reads CAISRQGLTADTQYF. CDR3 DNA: TGTGCCATCAGTCGACAGGGGTTAACGGCAGATACGCAGTATTTT.

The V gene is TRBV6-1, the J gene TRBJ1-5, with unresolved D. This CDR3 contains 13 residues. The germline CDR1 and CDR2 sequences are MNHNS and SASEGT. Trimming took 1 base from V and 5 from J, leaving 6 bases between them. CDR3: CASSEERDQPQHF. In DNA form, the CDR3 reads TGTGCCAGCAGTGAAGAACGAGATCAGCCCCAGCATTTT.

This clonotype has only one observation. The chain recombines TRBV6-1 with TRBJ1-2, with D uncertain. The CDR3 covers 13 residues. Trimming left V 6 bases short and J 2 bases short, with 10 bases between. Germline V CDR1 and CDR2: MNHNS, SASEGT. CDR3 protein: CASRGSHNYGYTF. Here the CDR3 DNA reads TGTGCCAGCAGAGGGTCACACAACTATGGCTACACCTTC.

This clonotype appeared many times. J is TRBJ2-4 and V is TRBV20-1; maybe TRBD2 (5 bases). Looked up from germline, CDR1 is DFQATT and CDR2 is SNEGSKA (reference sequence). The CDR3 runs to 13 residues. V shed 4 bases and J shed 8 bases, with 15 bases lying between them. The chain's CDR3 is CSATIGPRDIQYF. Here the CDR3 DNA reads TGCAGTGCTACGATAGGGCCGAGGGACATTCAGTACTTC.

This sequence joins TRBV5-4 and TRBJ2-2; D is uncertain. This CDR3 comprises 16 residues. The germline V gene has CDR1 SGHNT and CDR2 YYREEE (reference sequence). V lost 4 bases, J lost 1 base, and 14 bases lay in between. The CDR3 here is CASSTRIGKNTGELFF. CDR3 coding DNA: TGTGCCAGCAGCACACGAATAGGGAAGAACACCGGGGAGCTGTTTTTT.

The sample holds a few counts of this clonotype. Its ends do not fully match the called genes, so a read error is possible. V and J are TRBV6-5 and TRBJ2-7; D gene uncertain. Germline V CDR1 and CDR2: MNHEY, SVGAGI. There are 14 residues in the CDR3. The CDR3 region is CASSYSPGNYGQYF. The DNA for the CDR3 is TGTGCCAGCAGTTACTCACCGGGTAACTACGGGCAGTACTTC.

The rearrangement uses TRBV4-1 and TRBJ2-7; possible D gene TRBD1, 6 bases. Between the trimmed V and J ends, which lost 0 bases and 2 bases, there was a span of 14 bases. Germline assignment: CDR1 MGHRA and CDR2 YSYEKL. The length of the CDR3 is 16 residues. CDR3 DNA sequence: TGCGCCAGCAGCCAAGATGTTACAGGGCAGCCCTACGAGCAGTACTTC. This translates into CASSQDVTGQPYEQYF.

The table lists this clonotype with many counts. The DNA of the CDR3 is TGTGCCAGCAGTTACACCTCCGGGACTAGCGGGGCTCAGGCGAGGGAGCAGTACTTC. It encodes CASSYTSGTSGAQAREQYF. The chain uses TRBV6-1 and TRBJ2-7, with 13 bases fitting TRBD2. V trimming: 5 bases; J trimming: 7 bases; junction bases outside the gene matches: 20. Looked up from germline, CDR1 is MNHNS and CDR2 is SASEGT. The CDR3 has 19 residues.

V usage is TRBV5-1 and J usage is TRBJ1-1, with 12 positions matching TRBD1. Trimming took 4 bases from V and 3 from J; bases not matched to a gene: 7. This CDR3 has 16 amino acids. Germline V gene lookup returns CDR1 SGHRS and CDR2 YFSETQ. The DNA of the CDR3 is TGCGCCAGCAGCACCGGGACAGGGGGCAGGTACACTGAAGCTTTCTTT. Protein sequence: CASSTGTGGRYTEAFF.

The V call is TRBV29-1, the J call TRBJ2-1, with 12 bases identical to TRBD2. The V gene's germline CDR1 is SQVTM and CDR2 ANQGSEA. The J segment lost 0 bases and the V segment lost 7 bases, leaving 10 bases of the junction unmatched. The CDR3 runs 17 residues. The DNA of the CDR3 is TGCAGCGGCGTGACTAGCGGGAGAGGGTTCTCCTACAATGAGCAGTTCTTC. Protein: CSGVTSGRGFSYNEQFF.

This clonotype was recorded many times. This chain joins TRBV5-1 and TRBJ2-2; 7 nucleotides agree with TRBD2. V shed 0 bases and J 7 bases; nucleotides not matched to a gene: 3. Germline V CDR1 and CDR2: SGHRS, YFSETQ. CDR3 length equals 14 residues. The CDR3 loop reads CASSLGLADGELFF. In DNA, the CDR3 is TGCGCCAGCAGCTTGGGACTAGCAGACGGGGAGCTGTTTTTT.

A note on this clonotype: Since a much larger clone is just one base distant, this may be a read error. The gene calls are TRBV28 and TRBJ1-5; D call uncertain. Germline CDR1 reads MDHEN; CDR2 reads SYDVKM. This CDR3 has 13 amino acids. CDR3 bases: TGTGCCAGCAGTCTCAGGCCCAATCAGCCCCGGCATTTT. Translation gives CASSLRPNQPRHF. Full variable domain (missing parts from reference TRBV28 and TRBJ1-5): DVKVTQSSRYLVKRTGEKVFLECVQDMDHENMFWYRQDPGLGLRLIYFSYDVKMKEKGDIPEGYSVSREKKERFSLILESASTNQTSMYLCASSLRPNQPRHFGDGTRLSIL.

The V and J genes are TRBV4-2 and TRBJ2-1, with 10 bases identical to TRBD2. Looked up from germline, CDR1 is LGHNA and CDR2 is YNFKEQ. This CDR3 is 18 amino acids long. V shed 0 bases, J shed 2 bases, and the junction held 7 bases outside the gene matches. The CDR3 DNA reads TGTGCCAGCAGCCAAGATTTGGTTACTAGCGGGACCTACAATGAGCAGTTCTTC. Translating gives CASSQDLVTSGTYNEQFF.

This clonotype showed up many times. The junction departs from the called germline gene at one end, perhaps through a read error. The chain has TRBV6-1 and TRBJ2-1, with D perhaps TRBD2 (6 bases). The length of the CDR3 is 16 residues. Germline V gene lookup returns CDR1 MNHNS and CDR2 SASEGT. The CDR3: CASRESASAYYNEQFF. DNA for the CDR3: TGTGCCAGCCGTGAGTCTGCTAGCGCCTACTACAATGAGCAGTTCTTC.

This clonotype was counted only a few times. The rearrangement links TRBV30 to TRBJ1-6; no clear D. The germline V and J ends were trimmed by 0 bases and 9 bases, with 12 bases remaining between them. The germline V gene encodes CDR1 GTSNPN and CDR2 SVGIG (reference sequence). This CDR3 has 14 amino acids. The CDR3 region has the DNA TGTGCCTGGAGTGTGGAGAGCCTCGCTTCACCCCTCCACTTT. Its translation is CAWSVESLASPLHF.

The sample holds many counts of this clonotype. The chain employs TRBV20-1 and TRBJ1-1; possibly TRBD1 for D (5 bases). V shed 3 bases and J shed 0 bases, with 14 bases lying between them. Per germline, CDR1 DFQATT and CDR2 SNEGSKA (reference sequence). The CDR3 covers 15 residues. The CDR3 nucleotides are TGCAGTGCTAGTAATGTAAAGGGGCTGAACACTGAAGCTTTCTTT. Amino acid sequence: CSASNVKGLNTEAFF.

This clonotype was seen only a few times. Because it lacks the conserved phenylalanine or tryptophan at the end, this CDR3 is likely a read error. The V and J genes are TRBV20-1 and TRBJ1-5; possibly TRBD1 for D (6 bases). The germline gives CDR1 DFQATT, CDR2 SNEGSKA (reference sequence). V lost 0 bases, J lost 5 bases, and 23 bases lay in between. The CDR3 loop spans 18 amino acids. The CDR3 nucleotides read TGCAGTGCTAGAGAAATCGACCTCTTCCGGGGGCCGGATCAGCCCCAGCATCTT. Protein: CSAREIDLFRGPDQPQHL.

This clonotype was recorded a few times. In DNA, the CDR3 is TGTGCCACCGGAAGGACGATAAACTATGGCTACACCTTC. It codes for CATGRTINYGYTF. The chain employs TRBV6-1 and TRBJ1-2; the D is unclear. CDR1 and CDR2 from the germline V gene are MNHNS and SASEGT. V lost 10 bases and J 2 bases, leaving 14 bases between the germline ends. This CDR3 has 13 amino acids.

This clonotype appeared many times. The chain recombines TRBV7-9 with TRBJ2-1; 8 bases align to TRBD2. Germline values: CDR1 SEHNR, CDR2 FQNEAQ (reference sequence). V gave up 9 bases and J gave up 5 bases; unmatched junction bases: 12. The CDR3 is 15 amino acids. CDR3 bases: TGTGCCAGACCCCAACAACTAGCGGCGAACAATGAGCAGTTCTTC. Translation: CARPQQLAANNEQFF.

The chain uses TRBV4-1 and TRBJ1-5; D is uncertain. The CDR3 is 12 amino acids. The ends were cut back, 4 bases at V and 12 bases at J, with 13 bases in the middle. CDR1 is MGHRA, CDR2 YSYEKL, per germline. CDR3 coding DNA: TGCGCCAGCAGCCCAGACCGCGGGGTCCAGCATTTT. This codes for CASSPDRGVQHF.

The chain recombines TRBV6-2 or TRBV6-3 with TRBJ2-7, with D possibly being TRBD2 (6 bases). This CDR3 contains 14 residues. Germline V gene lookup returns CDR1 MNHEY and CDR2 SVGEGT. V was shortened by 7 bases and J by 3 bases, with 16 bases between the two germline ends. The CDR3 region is CASKRPGLDYEQYF. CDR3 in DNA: TGTGCCAGCAAACGACCGGGACTGGACTACGAGCAGTACTTC.

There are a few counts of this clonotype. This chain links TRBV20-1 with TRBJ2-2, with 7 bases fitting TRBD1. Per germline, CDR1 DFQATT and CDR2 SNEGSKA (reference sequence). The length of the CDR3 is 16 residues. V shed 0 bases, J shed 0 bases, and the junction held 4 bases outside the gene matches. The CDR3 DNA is TGCAGTGCTAGAGATCCTGGGACAGCGAACACCGGGGAGCTGTTTTTT. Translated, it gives CSARDPGTANTGELFF.

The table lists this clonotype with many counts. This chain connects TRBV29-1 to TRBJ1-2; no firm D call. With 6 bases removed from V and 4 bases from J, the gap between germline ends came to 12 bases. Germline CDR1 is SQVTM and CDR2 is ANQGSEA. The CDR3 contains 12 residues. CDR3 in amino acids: CSVARDSYGYTF. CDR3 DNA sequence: TGCAGCGTCGCCCGAGATTCCTATGGCTACACCTTC.

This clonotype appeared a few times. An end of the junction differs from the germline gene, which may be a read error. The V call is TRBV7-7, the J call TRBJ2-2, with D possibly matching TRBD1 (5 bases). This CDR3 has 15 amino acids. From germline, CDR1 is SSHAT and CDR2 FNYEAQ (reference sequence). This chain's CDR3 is CASSLDWTRTGELFF. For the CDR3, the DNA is TGTGCTAGCAGCTTAGATTGGACAAGGACCGGGGAGCTGTTTTTT.